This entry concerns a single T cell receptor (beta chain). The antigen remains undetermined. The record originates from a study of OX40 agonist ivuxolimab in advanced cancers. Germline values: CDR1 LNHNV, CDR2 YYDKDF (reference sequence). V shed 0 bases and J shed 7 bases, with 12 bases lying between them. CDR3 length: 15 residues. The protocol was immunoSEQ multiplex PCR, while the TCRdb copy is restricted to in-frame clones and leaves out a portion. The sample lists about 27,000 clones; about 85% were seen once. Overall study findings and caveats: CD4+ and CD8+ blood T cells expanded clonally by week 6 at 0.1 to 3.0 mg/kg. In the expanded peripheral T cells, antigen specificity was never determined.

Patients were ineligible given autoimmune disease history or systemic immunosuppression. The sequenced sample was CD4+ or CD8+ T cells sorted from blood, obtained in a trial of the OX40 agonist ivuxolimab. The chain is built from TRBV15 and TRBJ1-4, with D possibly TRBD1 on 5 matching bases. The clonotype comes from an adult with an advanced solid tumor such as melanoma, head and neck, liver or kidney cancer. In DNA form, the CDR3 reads TGTGCCACCAGCAGAGATCCCCAGGGCGGTGAAAAACTGTTTTTT. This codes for CATSRDPQGGEKLFF.